This T cell receptor (beta chain) was sequenced for a study of human T cells and chemical hapten exposure (dated by TCRdb to 2020 to 2023). Regarding the complete study: For sensitization, 2% DPC in acetone was applied to an approximately 2 cm by approximately 2 cm area of upper inner arm skin. Weekly therapeutic DPC doses were additionally applied to the scalp of patients throughout the roughly 23-week study period. Patch testing on the upper back used Finn chambers containing 0.01% DPC, with scoring done after 6 days according to International Contact Dermatitis Research Group standards. The mostly female patient cohort included alopecia areata with under or over 50% scalp involvement, alopecia totalis and alopecia universalis. The libraries were sequenced as a pool, and the TCR yield per sample differed mostly because of small variations in library volumes within the pool. Peripheral blood TCR repertoire changes were tracked in vivo in alopecia patients during primary and secondary sensitization to the hapten diphenylcyclopropenone (DPC). Blood was sampled from patients pre-sensitization (week 0) and at 2, 6 and about 24 weeks after DPC sensitization. Blood for TCR sequencing was provided by twenty-nine alopecia patients at one to four time points (pre-sensitization, 2, 6 and 24 weeks).

Including cysteine and phenylalanine, the CDR3 has 15 amino acids. Just the 45-base CDR3 DNA is kept, in frame starting at base 1. V and J are truncated by 0 bases and 1 base respectively, leaving an intervening sequence of 10 bases. The CDR1 and CDR2 encoded by the germline V gene are LGHNA and YNFKEQ. This specimen's time point label, per the study, means: patch test 2, 6 weeks after DPC sensitization. The treatment or condition label here, explained by the study, means: therapeutic diphenylcyclopropenone sensitization with weekly scalp DPC. At each patch-test visit, blood was drawn before the patch test was applied. Patients were eligible if aged 18 to 70, diagnosed with alopecia and judged suitable for DPC therapy, and pregnant patients were excluded. Total RNA was isolated from unfractionated whole blood collected in Tempus Blood RNA tubes. Many counts were recorded for this clonotype. It has no known antigen specificity. No qualities accompany the bases; no much larger clone lies one base away.

Libraries came from RACE. These reads were obtained on a NextSeq 500. During library preparation, unique molecular identifiers were attached to individual cDNA molecules so that TCRs could be counted in a quantitative, reproducible way. From each blood RNA sample, both TCR alpha and TCR beta chains were sequenced. The source study handled its data this way. The median number of TCRs per sample was 95,638, ranging from about 20,000 to 750,000. The Decombinator software suite was used to annotate the V, J and CDR3 of the TCR reads. For PS versus PT1 abundance plots, all samples were subsampled to the same number of TCRs (28,000). TCRs were defined as expanded if absent before sensitization and observed at least eight times at the 2-week time point. Clones were called with MiXCR by TCRdb after fastp trimmed the public reads at Q25, and only in-frame beta chains were retained. Every entry covers one CDR3 protein and lists the most common genes and DNA from its rows. TCRdb assigned the V and J calls; the authors' analysis was not used. In all, the sample holds 330,000 or so distinct CDR3 sequences, and under 6.5% of those were seen once. The ten top clones hold 5% to 6% of the sample.

The paper's findings and limits, for the study overall: DPC sensitization did not change the number of TCRs with a frequency above 1 in 1000, and there was no evidence of changes in global repertoire structure. Compared with pre-sensitization or healthy control sets, expanded TCRs formed significantly more large CDR3 similarity clusters, which is consistent with antigen-driven responses. Patch test score correlated positively with the number of PT1 expanded TCRs, reaching significance at thresholds 8, 16 and 32 but not at 4. Because every patient had alopecia, a presumed autoimmune disease, the patients' immune response might differ from that of healthy individuals. After repeated subsampling, the strength of the expansion versus patch-test correlation and the threshold at which it became significant changed.

This receptor chain uses TRBV4-2 and TRBJ2-7; the D gene is possibly TRBD1 or TRBD2, each agreeing over 5 bases. The sequencing here drew on whole blood, taken in connection with sensitization to the hapten diphenylcyclopropenone (DPC). The clonotype was recovered from a woman under 30 with alopecia areata. Some clones in this sample may be carry-over from other donors' samples. The DNA sequence is given as TGTGCCAGCAGCCAAGAAGGGACGGAATCCTACGAGCAGTACTTC. This is translated as CASSQEGTESYEQYF.